Listed below are T cell receptor beta chains from one sample, sequenced in a study of blood T cells in healthy people across ages. TCRdb reanalysed the 5' RACE reads using MiXCR and keeps one entry per CDR3 protein. This sample has hundreds of thousands of distinct CDR3 sequences, with approximately 49% found just once. Sequenced material: blood. Receptor source: a woman aged 60-75 years in good health. The CDR3 runs from the conserved cysteine through the conserved F or W. A D gene is named only where the DNA matches it firmly. The size of a clone is reported for some rows only, either as once, few or many, or as a class for expanded clones.

V: TRBV7-9
D: -
size: few
J: TRBJ2-7
DNA: TGTGCCAGCAGCCGCCCCCAGGGCACCCCTAACCGTTACTACTACGAGCAGTACTTC
CDR3: CASSRPQGTPNRYYYEQYF

V: TRBV11-1
D: -
size: -
J: TRBJ2-3
DNA: TGTGCCAGCAGCTCGAGAAAAGCTAGCACAGATACGCAGTATTTT
CDR3: CASSSRKASTDTQYF

V: TRBV11-3
D: -
size: -
J: TRBJ2-1
DNA: TGTGCCAGCAGTCCCCAGTATACAAATGAGCAGTTCTTC
CDR3: CASSPQYTNEQFF

V: TRBV29-1
D: -
size: -
J: TRBJ2-1
DNA: TGCAGCGGCACCAGGGTGTCCAATGAGCAGTTCTTC
CDR3: CSGTRVSNEQFF

V: TRBV20-1
D: -
size: -
J: TRBJ2-7
DNA: TGCAGTGCTAGAAAGTGGGAACAGGGCGACGAGCAGTACTTC
CDR3: CSARKWEQGDEQYF

V: TRBV5-1
D: -
size: -
J: TRBJ2-1
DNA: TGCGCCAGCAGCTTGAGGAGGTCCGGTGTAGGTGAGCAGCTCTTC
CDR3: CASSLRRSGVGEQLF

V: TRBV7-9
D: -
size: -
J: TRBJ1-2
DNA: TGTGCCAGCAGCTTTGAAACCGGGACCCGACATGGCTGCACCTTC
CDR3: CASSFETGTRHGCTF

V: TRBV5-1
D: -
size: -
J: TRBJ1-4
DNA: TGCGCCAGCAGCTTGGCCGGCCAGGGTGGTGAAAAACTGTTTTTT
CDR3: CASSLAGQGGEKLFF

V: TRBV27
D: -
size: -
J: TRBJ2-5
DNA: TGTGCCAGCAGTTTATTCGGTGGCGACCAAGAGACCCAGTACTTC
CDR3: CASSLFGGDQETQYF

V: TRBV20-1
D: -
size: -
J: TRBJ1-2
DNA: TGCAGTGCTAGTAACCCCTATGGCTACACCTTC
CDR3: CSASNPYGYTF

V: TRBV5-6
D: -
size: -
J: TRBJ2-3
DNA: TGTGCCAGCAGCCACGGGACGGAGGATACGCAGTATTTT
CDR3: CASSHGTEDTQYF

V: TRBV4-3
D: -
size: -
J: TRBJ2-3
DNA: TGCGCCAGCAGCCAAGATTACAGAAGGAGGGATACGCAGTATTTT
CDR3: CASSQDYRRRDTQYF

V: TRBV4-3
D: TRBD1
size: -
J: TRBJ2-7
DNA: TGCGCCAGCAGCCAAGACCTGACAGGGGGAACAGTATACGAGCAGTACTTC
CDR3: CASSQDLTGGTVYEQYF

V: TRBV18
D: TRBD1
size: -
J: TRBJ2-7
DNA: TGTGCCAGCTCACCAGCGACAGGGCCCCACGAGCAGTACTTC
CDR3: CASSPATGPHEQYF

V: TRBV12-3/TRBV12-4
D: -
size: -
J: TRBJ2-1
DNA: TGTGCCAGCAGATTGCCGGATAGCTCCTACAATGAGCAGTTCTTC
CDR3: CASRLPDSSYNEQFF

V: TRBV24-1
D: -
size: few
J: TRBJ2-1
DNA: TGTGCCACCAGTGAAGACTGGCCCTACAATGAGCAGTTCTTC
CDR3: CATSEDWPYNEQFF

V: TRBV28
D: TRBD2
size: -
J: TRBJ2-1
DNA: TGTGCCAGCGTCGGGACTAGTCGAGGTGAGCAGTTCTTC
CDR3: CASVGTSRGEQFF

V: TRBV20-1
D: -
size: -
J: TRBJ2-7
DNA: TGCAGTGCTAGCCCTTGGGACAATGAGCAGTACTTC
CDR3: CSASPWDNEQYF

V: TRBV12-3/TRBV12-4
D: -
size: -
J: TRBJ2-1
DNA: TGTGCCAGCAGGCGAGGGGGGTCAAGGCAGTTCTTC
CDR3: CASRRGGSRQFF

V: TRBV20-1
D: -
size: few
J: TRBJ2-4
DNA: TGCAGTGCTACGAGGCAGGGACTAGCCAAAAACATTCAGTACTTC
CDR3: CSATRQGLAKNIQYF